The TCR beta chain under discussion was sequenced for a study of T cell changes during pregnancy in multiple sclerosis. Assay used: immunoSEQ multiplex PCR; TCRdb lists only in-frame clones, some missing. The sample has around 50,000 clones; roughly 90% are singletons. The CDR3 spans 12 residues. Germline V gene data show CDR1 as SQVTM and CDR2 as ANQGSEA. V was cut by 1 base and J by 8 bases, with 11 bases left in between. The chain has TRBV29-1 and TRBJ1-2; D gene uncertain. Specimen: CD4+ T cells from peripheral blood mononuclear cells, collected after pregnancy. This clonotype was sampled from a female donor in good health, enrolled as a control in a pregnancy study. The CDR3 is CSVEVQGRGYTF. The CDR3 region has the DNA TGCAGCGTTGAAGTGCAAGGGAGAGGCTACACCTTC. The full variable domain, rest sourced from reference TRBV29-1 and TRBJ1-2, is SAVISQKPSRDICQRGTSLTIQCQVDSQVTMMFWYRQQPGQSLTLIATANQGSEATYESGFVIDKFPISRPNLTFSTLTVSNMSPEDSSIYLCSVEVQGRGYTFGSGTRLTVV.